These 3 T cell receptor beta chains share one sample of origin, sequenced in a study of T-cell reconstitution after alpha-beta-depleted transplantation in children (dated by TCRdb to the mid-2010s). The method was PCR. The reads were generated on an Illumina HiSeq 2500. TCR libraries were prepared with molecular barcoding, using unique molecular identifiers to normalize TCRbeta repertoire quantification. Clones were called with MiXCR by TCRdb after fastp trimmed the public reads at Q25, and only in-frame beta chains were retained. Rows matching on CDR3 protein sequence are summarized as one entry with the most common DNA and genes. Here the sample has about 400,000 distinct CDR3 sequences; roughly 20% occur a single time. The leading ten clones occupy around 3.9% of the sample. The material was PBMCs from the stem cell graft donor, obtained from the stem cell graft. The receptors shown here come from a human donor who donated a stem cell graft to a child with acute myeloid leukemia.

CDR3 region: CAWSVWDRKETQYF. DNA for the CDR3: TGTGCCTGGAGTGTTTGGGACAGGAAAGAGACCCAGTACTTC. The rearrangement links TRBV30 to TRBJ2-5, with TRBD1 matching 8 bases. This CDR3 has 14 amino acids. Germline CDR1 GTSNPN, CDR2 SVGIG (reference sequence). V trimming: 0 bases; J trimming: 3 bases; junction bases outside the gene matches: 3.

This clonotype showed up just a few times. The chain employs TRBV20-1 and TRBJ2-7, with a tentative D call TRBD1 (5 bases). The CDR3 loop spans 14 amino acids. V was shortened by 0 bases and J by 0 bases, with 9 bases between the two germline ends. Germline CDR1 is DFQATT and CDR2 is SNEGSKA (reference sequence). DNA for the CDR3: TGCAGTGCTAGAGATTTGGGGCTCTCCTACGAGCAGTACTTC. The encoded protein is CSARDLGLSYEQYF.

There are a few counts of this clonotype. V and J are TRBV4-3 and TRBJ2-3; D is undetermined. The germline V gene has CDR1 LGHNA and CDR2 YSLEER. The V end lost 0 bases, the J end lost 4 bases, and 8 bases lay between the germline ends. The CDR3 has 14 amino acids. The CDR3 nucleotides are TGCGCCAGCAGCCAAGAGGCCGTCCCAGATACGCAGTATTTT. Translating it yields CASSQEAVPDTQYF.